What follows are 2 T cell receptor beta chains derived from one specimen sequenced in a study of blood T cell repertoires in COVID-19. Assay: immunoSEQ multiplex PCR; the TCRdb copy retains only in-frame clones and omits some. The sample lists about 320,000 clones, about 92% occurring once. Sequenced input: PBMCs or T cells enriched from blood (not recorded which). The receptors come from a man aged 60 to 69 who had recovered from COVID-19.

This clone was detected only once. This chain uses TRBV2 with TRBJ2-3; maybe TRBD2 (6 bases). Trimming shortened V by 6 bases and J by 0 bases, and 16 bases separated the two germline ends. CDR3 size: 16 residues. Germline CDR1 and CDR2: SNHLY and FYNNEI. In nucleotides, the CDR3 is TGTGCCAGCAGCAGGAGGGGTCTACCTAGCACAGATACGCAGTATTTT. As protein: CASSRRGLPSTDTQYF. Full variable domain (rest looked up from reference TRBV2 and TRBJ2-3): EPEVTQTPSHQVTQMGQEVILRCVPISNHLYFYWYRQILGQKVEFLVSFYNNEISEKSEIFDDQFSVERPDGSNFTLKIRSTKLEDSAMYFCASSRRGLPSTDTQYFGPGTRLTVL.

The J gene is TRBJ1-1, the V gene TRBV3-1 (or the pseudogene TRBV3-2), with 8 bases that match TRBD1. Germline V gene lookup returns CDR1 LGHDT and CDR2 YNNKEL (reference sequence). The V gene end was trimmed by 3 bases and the J gene end by 2 bases; junction bases not matched to a gene: 5. This CDR3 spans 15 amino acids. The CDR3 DNA reads as TGTGCCAGCAGCCACAGACAGGGGTCCAACACTGAAGCTTTCTTT. Translation: CASSHRQGSNTEAFF.